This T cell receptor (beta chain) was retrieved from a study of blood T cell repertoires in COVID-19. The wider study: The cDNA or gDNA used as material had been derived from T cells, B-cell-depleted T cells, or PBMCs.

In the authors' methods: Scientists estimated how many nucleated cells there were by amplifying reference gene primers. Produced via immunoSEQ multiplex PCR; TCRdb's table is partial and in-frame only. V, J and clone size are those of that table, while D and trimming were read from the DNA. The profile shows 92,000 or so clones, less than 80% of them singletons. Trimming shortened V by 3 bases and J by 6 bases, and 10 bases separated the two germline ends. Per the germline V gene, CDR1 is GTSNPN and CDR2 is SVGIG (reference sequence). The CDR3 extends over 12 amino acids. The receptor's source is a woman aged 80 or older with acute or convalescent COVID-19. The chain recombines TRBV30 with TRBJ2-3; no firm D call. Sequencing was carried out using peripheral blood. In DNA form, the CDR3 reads TGTGCCTGGAGCTCCCGCAGGGATACGCAGTATTTT. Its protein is CAWSSRRDTQYF.